A selection of T cell receptor beta chains follows, all from one sample in a study of blood T cell repertoires in COVID-19. Clones were sequenced by immunoSEQ multiplex PCR, and TCRdb holds only the in-frame ones, with some missing. The table shows 69,000 or so clones, with 90% occurring only once. Sequences were obtained from peripheral blood. All receptors come from a man aged 50-59 years with acute or convalescent COVID-19. The CDR3 runs from the conserved cysteine through the conserved F or W. D genes are given only for firm matches. Not every row has a clone size; where given, it reads once, few, many or a size class.

v_gene	d_gene	j_gene	abundance	CDR3aa	CDR3nt
TRBV4-1	NA	TRBJ2-1	NA	CASRAQQGSEQFF	TGCGCCAGCAGGGCCCAGCAAGGGAGTGAGCAGTTCTTC
TRBV24-1	TRBD1	TRBJ1-2	NA	CATSDQDRGYYGYTF	TGTGCCACCAGTGACCAGGACAGGGGCTACTATGGCTACACCTTC
TRBV29-1	TRBD2	TRBJ2-3	NA	CSVALAGADTQYF	TGCAGCGTTGCACTAGCGGGAGCAGATACGCAGTATTTT
TRBV11-2	NA	TRBJ2-3	NA	CASSPSTSTDTQYF	TGTGCCAGCAGCCCCTCAACTAGCACAGATACGCAGTATTTT
TRBV10-3	TRBD1	TRBJ1-2	NA	CAISEPQGAHGYTF	TGTGCCATCAGTGAGCCACAGGGGGCGCATGGCTACACCTTC
TRBV6-5	TRBD2	TRBJ2-1	NA	CASSSQGLADYNEQFF	TGTGCCAGCAGTTCCCAGGGACTAGCGGACTACAATGAGCAGTTCTTC
TRBV27	NA	TRBJ1-2	NA	CASSFKGVPGVYGYTF	TGTGCCAGCAGTTTTAAAGGGGTCCCAGGGGTCTATGGCTACACCTTC
TRBV6-2/TRBV6-3	TRBD2	TRBJ2-1	NA	CASSYLRGDYNEQFF	TGTGCCAGCAGTTATTTGCGGGGGGACTACAATGAGCAGTTCTTC
TRBV6-6	NA	TRBJ1-1	NA	CASYQGNTEAFF	TGTGCCAGCTACCAGGGAAACACTGAAGCTTTCTTT
TRBV5-5	TRBD1	TRBJ2-2	NA	CASSLRQGNTGELFF	TGTGCCAGCAGCCTTAGACAGGGGAACACCGGGGAGCTGTTTTTT
TRBV5-1	TRBD2	TRBJ2-2	NA	CASSLDGSGSYTGELFF	TGCGCCAGCAGCTTGGATGGTAGCGGGAGTTACACCGGGGAGCTGTTTTTT
TRBV20-1	NA	TRBJ1-3	NA	CSASGALRGNTIYF	TGCAGTGCTAGTGGAGCTCTGCGGGGAAACACCATATATTTT
TRBV5-1	TRBD2	TRBJ2-1	once	CASSESSSGYNEQFF	TGCGCCAGCAGTGAGAGCTCTAGCGGATACAATGAGCAGTTCTTC
TRBV6-5	TRBD1	TRBJ1-1	NA	CGNFQSWDRGTEAFF	TGTGGCAACTTTCAAAGTTGGGACAGGGGCACTGAAGCTTTCTTT
TRBV18	TRBD2	TRBJ2-3	few	CASSPSGSTDTQYF	TGTGCCAGCTCACCTAGCGGGAGCACAGATACGCAGTATTTT
TRBV9	NA	TRBJ2-5	NA	CASSVGGTQVETQYF	TGTGCCAGCAGCGTAGGAGGGACACAGGTTGAGACCCAGTACTTC
TRBV12-3/TRBV12-4	TRBD2	TRBJ2-7	NA	CASSLTSLGEQYF	TGTGCCAGCAGTTTGACTAGCTTAGGGGAGCAGTACTTC
TRBV5-1	TRBD1	TRBJ2-5	once	CASSLIGGGQETQYF	TGCGCCAGCAGCCTTATAGGGGGCGGACAAGAGACCCAGTACTTC
TRBV6-1	NA	TRBJ2-7	NA	CASSEFLAGLGEQYF	TGTGCCAGCAGTGAATTTCTGGCGGGCCTTGGCGAGCAGTACTTC
TRBV5-1	TRBD2	TRBJ2-7	NA	CASSLVGGSGYEQYF	TGCGCCAGCAGCTTGGTCGGGGGGAGTGGCTACGAGCAGTACTTC
TRBV20-1	TRBD2	TRBJ2-3	NA	CSASSLAGVGTDTQYF	TGCAGTGCTAGTTCGCTAGCGGGAGTTGGCACAGATACGCAGTATTTT
TRBV19	NA	TRBJ2-3	NA	CATQRDGGSGTDTQYF	TGTGCCACTCAAAGGGATGGAGGGTCTGGCACAGATACGCAGTATTTT
TRBV12-3/TRBV12-4	NA	TRBJ1-1	NA	CASSFFESEAFF	TGTGCCAGCAGTTTTTTTGAGAGTGAAGCTTTCTTT
TRBV15	TRBD2	TRBJ2-1	NA	CATSRPIAGGYNEQFF	TGTGCCACCAGCAGACCTATAGCGGGAGGGTACAATGAGCAGTTCTTC
TRBV5-1	TRBD1	TRBJ1-1	NA	CASSLVSGGEAFF	TGCGCCAGCAGCTTGGTTTCAGGGGGCGAAGCTTTCTTT
TRBV15	TRBD2	TRBJ2-1	NA	CATSTDEAGASYNEQFF	TGTGCCACCAGCACAGATGAGGCGGGAGCTTCCTACAATGAGCAGTTCTTC
TRBV6-5	NA	TRBJ2-3	NA	CAIRGNTDTQYF	TGTGCCATTAGGGGGAACACAGATACGCAGTATTTT
TRBV30	TRBD2	TRBJ2-2	NA	CAWRGEAGDTGELFF	TGTGCCTGGAGGGGGGAAGCGGGAGATACCGGGGAGCTGTTTTTT
TRBV5-1	NA	TRBJ2-1	NA	CASSLVRVGPAYEQFF	TGCGCCAGCAGCTTAGTTCGGGTGGGTCCGGCCTATGAGCAGTTCTTC
TRBV5-1	TRBD1	TRBJ2-5	NA	CASSPNRGLETQYF	TGCGCCAGCAGCCCCAACAGGGGGCTTGAGACCCAGTACTTC
TRBV6-5	TRBD2	TRBJ2-7	few	CASTPGGSSYEQYF	TGTGCCAGCACCCCTGGCGGGAGCTCCTACGAGCAGTACTTC
TRBV5-1	TRBD2	TRBJ2-1	once	CASSFIMGGRAYNEQFF	TGCGCCAGCAGCTTTATCATGGGCGGGAGGGCCTACAATGAGCAGTTCTTC
TRBV11-2	TRBD1	TRBJ2-1	NA	CASSSSGTGVSYNEQFF	TGTGCCAGCAGCTCCTCCGGGACAGGGGTTTCCTACAATGAGCAGTTCTTC
TRBV29-1	TRBD1	TRBJ2-1	NA	CSGMWTGVVDEQFF	TGCAGCGGTATGTGGACAGGGGTAGTGGATGAGCAGTTCTTC
TRBV15	NA	TRBJ2-7	NA	CATSTAGTYEQYF	TGTGCCACCAGTACGGCGGGCACCTACGAGCAGTACTTC